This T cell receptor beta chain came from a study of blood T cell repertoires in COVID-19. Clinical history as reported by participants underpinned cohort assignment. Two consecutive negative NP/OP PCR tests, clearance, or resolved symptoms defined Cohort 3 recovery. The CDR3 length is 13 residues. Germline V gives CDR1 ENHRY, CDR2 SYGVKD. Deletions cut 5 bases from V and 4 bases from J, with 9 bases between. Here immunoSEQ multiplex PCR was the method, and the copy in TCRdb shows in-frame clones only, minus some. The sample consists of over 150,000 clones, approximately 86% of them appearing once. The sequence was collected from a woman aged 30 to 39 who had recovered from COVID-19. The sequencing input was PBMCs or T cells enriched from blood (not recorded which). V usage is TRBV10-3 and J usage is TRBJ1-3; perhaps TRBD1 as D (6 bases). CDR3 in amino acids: CAISRQGGNTIYF. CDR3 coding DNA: TGTGCCATCAGTCGGCAGGGGGGAAACACCATATATTTT.